The 14 T cell receptor beta chains below come from one sample, sequenced in a study of Ad26.COV2.S vaccination and SARS-CoV-2 variants. Noted treatment: roughly 20 received Ad26.COV2.S at low or high dose, single or two shots; 5 received placebo; per-sample allocation not given. Samples analyzed were those drawn on day 63 after the first vaccine or placebo injection. Profiled with immunoSEQ multiplex PCR; TCRdb holds only in-frame clones, not every one. The sample records about 320,000 clones, about 86% being singletons. The material was peripheral blood, obtained in a trial of Ad26.COV2.S vaccine versus placebo. These receptors all come from a person aged 18 to 65 who received the Ad26.COV2.S COVID-19 vaccine or a placebo.

This rearrangement joins TRBV19 to TRBJ1-5; D is unclear. The CDR3 runs 13 residues. CDR1 and CDR2 (germline): LNHDA, SQIVND (reference sequence). Trimming took 5 bases from V and 6 from J, leaving 11 bases between them. CDR3 loop: CASSAREGQPQHF. The CDR3 nucleotides read TGTGCCAGTAGTGCAAGGGAGGGTCAGCCCCAGCATTTT.

The chain joins TRBV11-1 to TRBJ2-3; D unresolved. V gave up 2 bases and J gave up 0 bases, with 12 bases separating them. Germline assignment: CDR1 SGHAT and CDR2 FQDESV (reference sequence). The CDR3 has 16 residues. The CDR3 DNA follows: TGTGCCAGCAGCTTACCGCGAAGAGCGAGCACAGATACGCAGTATTTT. Amino acids: CASSLPRRASTDTQYF.

This clone was seen a handful of times. The rearrangement joins TRBV13 to TRBJ1-1; no firm D call. The germline V gene has CDR1 PRHDT and CDR2 FYEKMQ (reference sequence). Trimming left V 4 bases short and J 3 bases short, with 21 bases between. The CDR3 has 17 residues. Written as DNA, the CDR3 is TGTGCCAGCAGCTCAACCAACCCCTTCTTCTTGGACACTGAAGCTTTCTTT. This codes for CASSSTNPFFLDTEAFF.

The chain has TRBV2 and TRBJ2-7; no clear D. The CDR3 runs 11 residues. The V end was cut by 6 bases, the J end by 4 bases, with 7 bases between. CDR1 SNHLY and CDR2 FYNNEI come from the germline V gene. The CDR3 DNA reads as TGTGCCAGCAGAGACGGTTACGAGCAGTACTTC. Protein: CASRDGYEQYF.

The chain recombines TRBV10-2 with TRBJ1-3; D not certain. The CDR3 covers 16 residues. Germline V gene data show CDR1 as WSHSY and CDR2 as SAAADI. The V gene lost 0 bases and the J gene lost 3 bases, with 12 bases spanning the gap. Here the CDR3 reads CASSESGPRRGNTIYF. The CDR3, as DNA: TGCGCCAGCAGTGAGTCCGGGCCCCGGCGTGGAAACACCATATATTTT.

J is TRBJ1-2 and V is TRBV5-4; D gene uncertain. Germline V CDR1 and CDR2: SGHNT, YYREEE (reference sequence). The CDR3 extends over 14 amino acids. The V gene lost 4 bases and the J gene lost 2 bases, with 12 bases spanning the gap. In nucleotides, the CDR3 is TGTGCCAGCAGCCCCCCCTCAAAGAACTATGGCTACACCTTC. It yields the protein CASSPPSKNYGYTF.

The chain is built from TRBV4-1 and TRBJ2-1; the match to TRBD2 covers 12 bases. V was pared by 3 bases and J by 6 bases, with 9 bases of the junction left unmatched. Looked up from germline, CDR1 is MGHRA and CDR2 is YSYEKL. This CDR3 is 17 amino acids long. CDR3 residues: CASSQSSGGARGNEQFF. CDR3 DNA: TGCGCCAGCAGCCAGTCTAGCGGGGGGGCCAGGGGCAATGAGCAGTTCTTC.

This chain connects TRBV19 to TRBJ1-5, with D perhaps TRBD1 (5 bases). Germline loops: CDR1 LNHDA, CDR2 SQIVND (reference sequence). V was shortened by 8 bases and J by 7 bases, with 15 bases between the two germline ends. The CDR3 runs 13 residues. CDR3 protein: CASQTVAGQPQHF. CDR3 sequence (DNA): TGTGCCAGTCAGACAGTTGCGGGCCAGCCCCAGCATTTT. The full variable domain, its missing parts supplied by reference TRBV19 and TRBJ1-5, is DGGITQSPKYLFRKEGQNVTLSCEQNLNHDAMYWYRQDPGQGLRLIYYSQIVNDFQKGDIAEGYSVSREKKESFPLTVTSAQKNPTAFYLCASQTVAGQPQHFGDGTRLSIL.

The chain is built from TRBV6-2 or TRBV6-3 and TRBJ1-6; 7 nucleotides match TRBD1. The CDR3 totals 15 residues. Germline loops: CDR1 MNHEY, CDR2 SVGEGT. After removal of 2 bases from V and 7 bases from J, the junction contained 5 bases not matched to a gene. In nucleotides, the CDR3 is TGTGCCAGCAGTTACGGCGACAGGGTAAATTCACCCCTCCACTTT. Translated: CASSYGDRVNSPLHF.

This sequence joins TRBV18 and TRBJ2-7; weak D call: TRBD2 (5 bases). Trimming took off 2 bases at V and 3 bases at J, with 14 bases between the two ends. CDR1 is KGHSH, CDR2 LQKENI, per germline. The CDR3 is 15 residues long. The CDR3 protein is CASSPGLEGHYEQYF. DNA of the CDR3: TGTGCCAGCTCACCAGGTCTCGAGGGCCACTACGAGCAGTACTTC. Combining the CDR3 with reference TRBV18 and TRBJ2-7 gives the whole variable domain NAGVMQNPRHLVRRRGQEARLRCSPMKGHSHVYWYRQLPEEGLKFMVYLQKENIIDESGMPKERFSAEFPKEGPSILRIQQVVRGDSAAYFCASSPGLEGHYEQYFGPGTRLTVT.

This clone was observed once. This chain uses TRBV3-1 (or the pseudogene TRBV3-2) with TRBJ1-2; a weak D match, TRBD1 (6 bases). V shed 3 bases and J shed 8 bases, with 13 bases lying between them. Germline loops: CDR1 LGHDT, CDR2 YNNKEL (reference sequence). This CDR3 contains 13 residues. CDR3: CASSHQDRRGYTF. The CDR3 DNA reads as TGTGCCAGCAGCCATCAAGACAGGCGGGGCTACACCTTC.

This clone has a single count. The genes are TRBV15 and TRBJ1-3; the D is unclear. Trimming removed 3 bases at V and 0 bases at J, with 9 bases between. CDR3 length: 15 amino acids. Germline assignment: CDR1 LNHNV and CDR2 YYDKDF (reference sequence). The CDR3 loop is CATSSRQLSGNTIYF. CDR3 nucleotides: TGTGCCACCAGCAGTAGACAACTCTCTGGAAACACCATATATTTT. The variable domain in full, completed from reference TRBV15 and TRBJ1-3, reads DAMVIQNPRYQVTQFGKPVTLSCSQTLNHNVMYWYQQKSSQAPKLLFHYYDKDFNNEADTPDNFQSRRPNTSFCFLDIRSPGLGDTAMYLCATSSRQLSGNTIYFGEGSWLTVV.

This clone came up once. The rearrangement uses TRBV3-1 (or the pseudogene TRBV3-2) and TRBJ1-3; the match to TRBD1 covers 7 bases. V lost 2 bases, J lost 6 bases, and 10 bases stayed unmatched. The CDR3 is 16 amino acids. Germline CDR1 and CDR2: LGHDT and YNNKEL (reference sequence). The CDR3 bases are TGTGCCAGCAGCCAAACGTCACAGGGGTGGGAAAACACCATATATTTT. Its translation is CASSQTSQGWENTIYF.

The chain recombines TRBV11-2 with TRBJ2-3; D gene ambiguous. In germline, CDR1 is SGHAT, CDR2 FQNNGV. There are 11 residues in the CDR3. Trimming removed 5 bases from V and 7 bases from J, with 7 bases in between. CDR3 sequence: CASSLTNTQYF. Here the CDR3 DNA reads TGTGCCAGCAGCCTCACCAATACGCAGTATTTT.